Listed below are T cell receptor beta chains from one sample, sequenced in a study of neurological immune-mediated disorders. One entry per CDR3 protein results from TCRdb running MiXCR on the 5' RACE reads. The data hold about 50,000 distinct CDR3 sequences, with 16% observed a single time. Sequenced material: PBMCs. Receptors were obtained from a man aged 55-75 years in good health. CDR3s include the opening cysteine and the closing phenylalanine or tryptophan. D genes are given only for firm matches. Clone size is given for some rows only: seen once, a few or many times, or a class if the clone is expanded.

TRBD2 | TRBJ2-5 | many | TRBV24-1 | CATSDLRGTSGVETQYF | TGTGCCACCAGTGATTTGCGAGGGACTAGCGGGGTCGAGACCCAGTACTTC
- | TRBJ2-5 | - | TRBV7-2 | CASSFSGLHQETQYF | TGTGCCAGCAGCTTTTCTGGACTTCACCAAGAGACCCAGTACTTC
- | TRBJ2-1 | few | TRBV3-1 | CASSQDHNGRAGDEQFF | TGTGCCAGCAGCCAAGATCATAACGGCAGGGCAGGGGATGAGCAGTTCTTC
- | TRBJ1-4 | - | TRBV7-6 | CSSSLGSGGKLFF | TGTTCTAGCAGCTTAGGTTCGGGGGGTAAACTGTTTTTT
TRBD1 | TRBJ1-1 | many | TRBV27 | CASSLGWDRANTEAFF | TGTGCCAGCAGTTTAGGCTGGGACAGGGCGAACACTGAAGCTTTCTTT
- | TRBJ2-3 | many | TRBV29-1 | CSVVPGGVGTDTQYF | TGCAGCGTTGTTCCCGGAGGGGTAGGCACAGATACGCAGTATTTT
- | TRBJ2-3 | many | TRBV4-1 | CASSQSGGEYTQYF | TGCGCCAGCAGCCAGTCCGGGGGCGAGTATACGCAGTATTTT
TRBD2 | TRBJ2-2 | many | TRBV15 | CATSRGGSGTGELFF | TGTGCCACCAGCAGAGGCGGGAGTGGCACCGGGGAGCTGTTTTTT
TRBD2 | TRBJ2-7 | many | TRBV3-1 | CASSQGTSGSYEQYF | TGTGCCAGCAGCCAAGGGACTAGCGGGAGTTACGAGCAGTACTTC
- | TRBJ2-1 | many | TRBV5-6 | CASSPLRDHNEQFF | TGTGCCAGCAGCCCCCTCCGGGACCACAATGAGCAGTTCTTC
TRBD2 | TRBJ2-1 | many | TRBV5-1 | CASSLTSAATYNEQFF | TGCGCCAGCAGCTTGACTAGCGCCGCTACCTACAATGAGCAGTTCTTC
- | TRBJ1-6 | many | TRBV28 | CASSLVTGSSYNSPLHF | TGTGCCAGCAGTTTAGTCACAGGGAGCTCCTATAATTCACCCCTCCACTTT
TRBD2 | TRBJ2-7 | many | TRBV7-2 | CASSPPGLADRTYEQYF | TGTGCCAGCAGCCCACCAGGACTAGCGGATCGTACCTACGAGCAGTACTTC
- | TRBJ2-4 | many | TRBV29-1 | CSVAGSGYIQYF | TGCAGCGTTGCGGGCTCGGGGTACATTCAGTACTTC
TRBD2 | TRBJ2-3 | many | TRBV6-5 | CASSPTSGRPDTQYF | TGTGCCAGCAGTCCTACTAGCGGGAGGCCAGATACGCAGTATTTT
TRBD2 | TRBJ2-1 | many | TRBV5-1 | CASSFGTTYNEQFF | TGCGCCAGCAGCTTCGGGACTACTTACAATGAGCAGTTCTTC
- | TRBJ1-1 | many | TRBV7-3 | CASSLRADTEAFF | TGTGCCAGCAGCCTAAGGGCAGACACTGAAGCTTTCTTT
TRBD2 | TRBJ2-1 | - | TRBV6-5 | CASSSSGSGNNEQFF | TGTGCCAGCAGTTCGAGCGGTAGCGGGAACAATGAGCAGTTCTTC
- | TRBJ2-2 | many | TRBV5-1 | CASSLPGDTGELFF | TGCGCCAGCAGCTTGCCAGGGGACACCGGGGAGCTGTTTTTT
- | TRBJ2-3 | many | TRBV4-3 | CASSQEIGVIDTQYF | TGCGCCAGCAGCCAAGAAATCGGGGTAATAGATACGCAGTATTTT
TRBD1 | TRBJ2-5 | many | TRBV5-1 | CASSRQGGKEETQYF | TGCGCCAGCAGCCGACAGGGGGGTAAGGAAGAGACCCAGTACTTC
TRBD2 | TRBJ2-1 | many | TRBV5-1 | CASSLGARTSGRSEQFF | TGCGCCAGCAGCTTGGGGGCCCGGACTAGCGGGAGAAGTGAGCAGTTCTTC
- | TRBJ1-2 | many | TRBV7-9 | CASSDTYSRRMGGYTF | TGTGCCAGCAGTGATACCTACAGCCGCAGGATGGGTGGCTACACCTTC
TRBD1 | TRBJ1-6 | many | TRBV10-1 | CASSSGQDNSPLHF | TGCGCCAGCAGCTCGGGACAGGATAATTCACCCCTCCACTTT
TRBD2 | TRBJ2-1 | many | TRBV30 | CAWSVTSGILNEQFF | TGTGCCTGGAGTGTAACCAGCGGGATCCTCAATGAGCAGTTCTTC
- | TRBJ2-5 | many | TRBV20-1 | CSARGLETQYF | TGCAGTGCTAGGGGCTTGGAGACCCAGTACTTC
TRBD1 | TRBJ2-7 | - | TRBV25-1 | CDSSGTGRRGEQYF | TGTGACAGCAGCGGGACAGGGAGGAGAGGAGAGCAGTACTTC
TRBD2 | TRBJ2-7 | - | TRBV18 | CASSPAASGNNEQYF | TGTGCCAGCTCACCCGCGGCTAGCGGGAACAACGAGCAGTACTTC
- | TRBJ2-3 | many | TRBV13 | CASSSDPLDTQYF | TGTGCCAGCAGCTCGGACCCCCTCGATACGCAGTATTTT
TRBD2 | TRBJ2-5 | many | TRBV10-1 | CASSDSGEETQYF | TGCGCCAGCAGTGACAGCGGGGAAGAGACCCAGTACTTC
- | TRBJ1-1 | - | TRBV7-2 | CASSLEGATEAFF | TGTGCCAGCAGCTTAGAGGGAGCCACTGAAGCTTTCTTT
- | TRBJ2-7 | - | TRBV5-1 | CASSLGGHQEQYF | TGCGCCAGCAGCTTGGGGGGGCATCAAGAGCAGTACTTC
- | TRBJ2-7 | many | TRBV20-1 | CSARDSGQPGDEQYF | TGCAGTGCTAGAGATTCGGGACAACCAGGGGACGAGCAGTACTTC
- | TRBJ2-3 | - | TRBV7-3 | CASSLGGLPTDTQYF | TGTGCCAGCAGCCTAGGAGGACTTCCCACTGATACGCAGTATTTT
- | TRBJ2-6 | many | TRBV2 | CASSEGGDRRSGANVLTF | TGTGCCAGCAGTGAGGGGGGCGACAGACGCTCTGGGGCCAACGTCCTGACTTTC
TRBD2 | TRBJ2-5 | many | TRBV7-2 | CASSLLAGAQETQYF | TGTGCCAGCAGCTTACTAGCGGGGGCCCAAGAGACCCAGTACTTC
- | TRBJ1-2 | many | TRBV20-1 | CSAKAYYGYTF | TGCAGTGCAAAAGCCTACTATGGCTACACCTTC
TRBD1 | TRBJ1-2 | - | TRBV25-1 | CASSEYGGQGEGYTF | TGTGCCAGCAGTGAATATGGGGGACAGGGAGAAGGCTACACCTTC